These 4 T cell receptor beta chains originate from one sample sequenced in a study of cytotoxic CD8 clonotypes in ibrutinib-treated CLL. TCRdb keeps only in-frame clones here, not all; method: immunoSEQ multiplex PCR. The table shows fewer than 400,000 clones, with roughly 70% occurring only once. The starting material was PBMCs, obtained after 36 months of ibrutinib treatment. These receptor sequences come from a human donor with chronic lymphocytic leukemia.

This clone was detected only once. CDR3 DNA sequence: TGTGCCAGTAGTATACGGGACGACAGGCCATATAGCAATCAGCCCCAGCATTTT. Translation gives CASSIRDDRPYSNQPQHF. The rearrangement uses TRBV19 and TRBJ1-5; TRBD1 is a possible D gene (6 bases). This CDR3 region has 18 residues. The germline V gene encodes CDR1 LNHDA and CDR2 SQIVND (reference sequence). V was trimmed by 2 bases and J by 0 bases, leaving 17 bases between them.

Only a few counts were recorded for this clone. The gene calls are TRBV9 and TRBJ1-4; D remains ambiguous. Germline V gene lookup returns CDR1 SGDLS and CDR2 YYNGEE. V dropped 0 bases and J dropped 5 bases, with 8 bases sitting between them. CDR3 length: 14 amino acids. CDR3 in amino acids: CASSVEGGNEKLFF. The CDR3 DNA is TGTGCCAGCAGCGTAGAGGGAGGAAATGAAAAACTGTTTTTT.

The chain couples TRBV27 to TRBJ2-1; no clear D. V dropped 7 bases and J dropped 3 bases, with 10 bases sitting between them. Germline CDR1 reads MNHEY; CDR2 reads SMNVEV (reference sequence). The CDR3 totals 13 residues. The CDR3 sequence: CASIEPGYNEQFF. In DNA, the CDR3 is TGTGCCAGCATTGAACCCGGCTACAATGAGCAGTTCTTC.

V and J are TRBV7-8 and TRBJ1-2; maybe TRBD1 (5 bases). In germline, CDR1 is SGHVS, CDR2 FQNEAQ. The CDR3 spans 14 residues. V dropped 1 base and J dropped 8 bases, with 14 bases sitting between them. The CDR3 reads CASSLVSAGNGYTF. CDR3 DNA: TGTGCCAGCAGCTTAGTCTCAGCAGGGAACGGCTACACCTTC.